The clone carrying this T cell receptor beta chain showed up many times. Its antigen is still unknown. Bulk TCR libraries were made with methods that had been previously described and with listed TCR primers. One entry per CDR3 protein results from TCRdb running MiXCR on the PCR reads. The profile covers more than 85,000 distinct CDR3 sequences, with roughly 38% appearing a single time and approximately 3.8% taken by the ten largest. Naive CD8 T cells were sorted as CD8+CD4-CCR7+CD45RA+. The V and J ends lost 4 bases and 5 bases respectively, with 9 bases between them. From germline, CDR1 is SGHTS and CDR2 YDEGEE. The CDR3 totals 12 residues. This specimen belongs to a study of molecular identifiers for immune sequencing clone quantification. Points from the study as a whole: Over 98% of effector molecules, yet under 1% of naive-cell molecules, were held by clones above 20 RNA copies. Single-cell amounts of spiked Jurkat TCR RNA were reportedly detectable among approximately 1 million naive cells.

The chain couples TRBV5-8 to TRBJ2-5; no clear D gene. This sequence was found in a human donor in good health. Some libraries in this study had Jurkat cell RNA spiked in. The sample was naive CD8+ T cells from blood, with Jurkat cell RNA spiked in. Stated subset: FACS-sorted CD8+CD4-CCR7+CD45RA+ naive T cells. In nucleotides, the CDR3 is TGTGCCAGCAGCCCTTGGCTGGAGACCCAGTACTTC. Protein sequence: CASSPWLETQYF.